This T cell receptor beta chain was sequenced in a study of OX40 agonist ivuxolimab in advanced cancers. Concerning the study at large: The costimulatory receptor OX40 (CD134) was targeted by ivuxolimab, a fully human IgG2 agonistic monoclonal antibody. Intravenous ivuxolimab was administered to patients every 2 weeks at six dose levels: 0.01, 0.1, 0.3, 1.5, 3 and 10 mg/kg. Among the approximately 54 dose-escalation patients, 19 had hepatocellular carcinoma, 15 or so melanoma, 9 renal cell carcinoma and 9 head and neck cancer. The dose-escalation cohort was about 87% male with a mean age of roughly 62 years, ranging from 23 to 79. Partial responses occurred in three dose-escalation patients, of whom one had hepatocellular carcinoma and two had cutaneous melanoma. Patients were allowed to have had prior anti-PD-1, anti-PD-L1 or anti-CTLA-4 therapy, and 40% to 45% of the dose-escalation patients had previously received checkpoint inhibitors. Peripheral TCRbeta sequencing was intended to test whether TCR sequence diversity was altered and clonal T-cell expansion was caused by ivuxolimab. The paper describes the monotherapy dose-escalation part (N ≈ 50 patients) of the phase I trial of ivuxolimab. The paper's findings and limits, for the study overall: Low levels of normalized T-cell clonal expansion were also shown by some nonresponding patients. At doses of 0.1 to 3.0 mg/kg, clonal expansion of both CD4+ and CD8+ blood T cells was observed from baseline to week 6. After ivuxolimab, more expanded clones were found on average in CD8+ T cells than in CD4+ T cells. The antigen specificity of the clonally expanded peripheral T cells was not determined. In the 0.1-3.0 mg/kg groups, partial responders were among the patients with the lowest normalized peripheral clonal expansion, particularly in CD8+ T cells.

V loses 5 bases, J loses 8 bases, and the germline ends lie 13 bases apart. In the germline V gene, CDR1 corresponds to SGHTA and CDR2 to FQGNSA. Its CDR3 holds 13 amino acids, cysteine through phenylalanine. Solely the CDR3 DNA is kept, with 39 bases framed from the first base. To sequence the TCRbeta CDR3 region, genomic DNA was isolated from the sorted cells. The immunoSEQ Assay was used for sequencing of TCRbeta CDR3 regions. The source is immuneACCESS, and TCRdb retained only in-frame sequences with V and J called. Part of the clones is not carried over; for the studies checked, unresolved V genes explain less than half of this, and the remainder is unexplained. This sample gives approximately 96,000 clones in total; about 92% of them show up just once. Of the sample, 1.5% to 2% falls within the top ten clones. With respect to this clone: This clone's antigen is unknown. Nothing much larger sits one base from this clone, and base qualities are not available.

The trial excluded patients who had a history of autoimmune disease or were on systemic immunosuppression. Peripheral blood for TCR sequencing was collected from all dose cohorts at baseline, on cycle 4 day 1, and on cycle 7 day 1. The samples were taken from a phase I, first-in-human, multicenter, open-label dose-escalation trial of ivuxolimab. Adults with locally advanced or metastatic melanoma, renal cell, hepatocellular, or head and neck squamous cell carcinoma were enrolled in the trial. Before TCR sequencing, CD4+ T cells and CD8+ T cells were sorted from peripheral blood as separate populations.

The TCR originated in an adult with an advanced solid tumor such as melanoma, head and neck, liver or kidney cancer. This material consisted of CD4+ or CD8+ T cells sorted from blood, taken in a trial of the OX40 agonist ivuxolimab. In this chain, TRBV7-2 is recombined with TRBJ2-1; the D gene identity is not certain. The DNA sequence is given as TGTGCCAGCAGCGAGCTTCGAGGCCATGAGCAGTTCTTC. This is translated as CASSELRGHEQFF.